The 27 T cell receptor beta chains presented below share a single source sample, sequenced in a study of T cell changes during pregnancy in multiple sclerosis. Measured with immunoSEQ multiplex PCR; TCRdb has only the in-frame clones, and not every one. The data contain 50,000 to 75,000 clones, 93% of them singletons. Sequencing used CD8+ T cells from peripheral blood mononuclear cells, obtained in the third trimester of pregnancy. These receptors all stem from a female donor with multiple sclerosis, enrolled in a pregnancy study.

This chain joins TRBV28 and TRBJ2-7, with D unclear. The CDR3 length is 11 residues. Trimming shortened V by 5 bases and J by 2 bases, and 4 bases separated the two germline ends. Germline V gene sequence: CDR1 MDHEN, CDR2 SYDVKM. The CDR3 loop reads CASSPAYEQYF. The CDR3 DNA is TGTGCCAGCAGTCCCGCCTACGAGCAGTACTTC. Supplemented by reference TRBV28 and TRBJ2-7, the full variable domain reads DVKVTQSSRYLVKRTGEKVFLECVQDMDHENMFWYRQDPGLGLRLIYFSYDVKMKEKGDIPEGYSVSREKKERFSLILESASTNQTSMYLCASSPAYEQYFGPGTRLTVT.

CDR3 in amino acids: CASSPKTSGLAKNIQYF. The CDR3, as DNA: TGTGCCAGCAGCCCAAAGACTAGCGGTTTAGCCAAAAACATTCAGTACTTC. The V call is TRBV11-2, the J call TRBJ2-4, with 9 bases matching TRBD2. V lost 5 bases, J lost 0 bases, and 8 bases stayed unmatched. Germline-derived CDR1 and CDR2 are SGHAT and FQNNGV. The CDR3 contains 17 residues.

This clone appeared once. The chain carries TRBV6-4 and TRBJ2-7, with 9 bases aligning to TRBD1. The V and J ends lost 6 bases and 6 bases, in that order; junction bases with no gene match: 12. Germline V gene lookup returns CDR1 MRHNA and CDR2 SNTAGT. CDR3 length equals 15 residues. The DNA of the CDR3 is TGTGCCAGCAGCCCTGAGGGACAGGGTGTCGGCGAGCAGTACTTC. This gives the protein CASSPEGQGVGEQYF.

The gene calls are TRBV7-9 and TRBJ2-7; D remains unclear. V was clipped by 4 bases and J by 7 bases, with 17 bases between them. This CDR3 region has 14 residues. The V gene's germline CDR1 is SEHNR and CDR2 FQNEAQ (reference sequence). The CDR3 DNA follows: TGTGCCAGCAGCTCCACCACCTCCCTGAGGGAGCAGTACTTC. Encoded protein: CASSSTTSLREQYF.

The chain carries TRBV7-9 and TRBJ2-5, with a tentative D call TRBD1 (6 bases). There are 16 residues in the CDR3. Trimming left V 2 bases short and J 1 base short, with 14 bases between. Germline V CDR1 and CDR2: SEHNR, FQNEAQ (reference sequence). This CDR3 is CASSLNRANLQETQYF. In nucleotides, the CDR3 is TGTGCCAGCAGCTTAAACAGGGCCAACCTCCAAGAGACCCAGTACTTC.

DNA of the CDR3: TGTGCCAGTAGTATGGGTCAGCGGGCTGGCTACACCTTC. The encoded protein is CASSMGQRAGYTF. V gene TRBV19 combines with J gene TRBJ1-2; D gene unclear. The CDR3 extends over 13 amino acids. The V end lost 3 bases, the J end lost 7 bases, and 12 bases lay between the germline ends. Germline V gene sequence: CDR1 LNHDA, CDR2 SQIVND (reference sequence).

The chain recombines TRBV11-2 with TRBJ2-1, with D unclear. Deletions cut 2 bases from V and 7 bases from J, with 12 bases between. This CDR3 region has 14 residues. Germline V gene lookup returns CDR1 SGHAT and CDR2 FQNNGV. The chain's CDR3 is CASSLTPQANEQFF. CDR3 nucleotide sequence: TGTGCCAGCAGCTTAACCCCCCAAGCGAATGAGCAGTTCTTC.

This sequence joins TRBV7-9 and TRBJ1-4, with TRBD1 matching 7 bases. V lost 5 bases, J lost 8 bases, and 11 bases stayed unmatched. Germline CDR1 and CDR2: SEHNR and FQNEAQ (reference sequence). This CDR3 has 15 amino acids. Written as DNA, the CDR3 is TGTGCCAGCAGCCAGAGCCGACAGGGTGCGGAAAAACTGTTTTTT. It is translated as CASSQSRQGAEKLFF. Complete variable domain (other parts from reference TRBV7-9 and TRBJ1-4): DTGVSQNPRHKITKRGQNVTFRCDPISEHNRLYWYRQTLGQGPEFLTYFQNEAQLEKSRLLSDRFSAERPKGSFSTLEIQRTEQGDSAMYLCASSQSRQGAEKLFFGSGTQLSVL.

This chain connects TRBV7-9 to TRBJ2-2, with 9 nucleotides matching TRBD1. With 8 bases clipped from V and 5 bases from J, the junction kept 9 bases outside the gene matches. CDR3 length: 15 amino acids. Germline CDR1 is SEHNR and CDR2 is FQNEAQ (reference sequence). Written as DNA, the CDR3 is TGTGCCAGCGAACCGGGACAGGGTATGACCGGGGAGCTGTTTTTT. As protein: CASEPGQGMTGELFF.

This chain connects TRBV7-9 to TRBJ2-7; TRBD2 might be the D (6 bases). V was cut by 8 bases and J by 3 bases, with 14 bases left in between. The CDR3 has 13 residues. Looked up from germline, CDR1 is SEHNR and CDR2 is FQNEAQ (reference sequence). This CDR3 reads CASSGTLRYEQYF. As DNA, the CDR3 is TGTGCCAGCTCCGGGACTCTTCGCTACGAGCAGTACTTC. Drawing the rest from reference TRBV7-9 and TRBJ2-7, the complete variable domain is DTGVSQNPRHKITKRGQNVTFRCDPISEHNRLYWYRQTLGQGPEFLTYFQNEAQLEKSRLLSDRFSAERPKGSFSTLEIQRTEQGDSAMYLCASSGTLRYEQYFGPGTRLTVT.

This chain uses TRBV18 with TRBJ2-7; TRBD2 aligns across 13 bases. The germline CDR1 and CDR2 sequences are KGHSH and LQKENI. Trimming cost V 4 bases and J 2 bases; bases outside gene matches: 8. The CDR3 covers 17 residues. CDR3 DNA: TGTGCCAGCTCACGCCCCGGGACTAGCGGGATGGCCTACGAGCAGTACTTC. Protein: CASSRPGTSGMAYEQYF.

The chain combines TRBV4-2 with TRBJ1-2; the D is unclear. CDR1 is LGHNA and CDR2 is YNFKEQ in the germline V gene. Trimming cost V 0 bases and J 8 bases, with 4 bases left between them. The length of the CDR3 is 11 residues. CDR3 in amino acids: CASSQDSGYTF. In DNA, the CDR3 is TGTGCCAGCAGCCAAGATAGCGGCTACACCTTC.

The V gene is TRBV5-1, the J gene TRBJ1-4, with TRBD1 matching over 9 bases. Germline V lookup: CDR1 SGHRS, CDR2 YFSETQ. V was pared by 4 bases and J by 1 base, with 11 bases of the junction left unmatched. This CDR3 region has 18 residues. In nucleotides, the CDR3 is TGCGCCAGCAGCCGCCTGGGACAGGGAACGGTAACTAATGAAAAACTGTTTTTT. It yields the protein CASSRLGQGTVTNEKLFF.

CDR3 bases: TGTGCCTGGAGTCTACAGGGGGCTAGTTCACCCCTCCACTTT. Residues: CAWSLQGASSPLHF. The chain links TRBV30 to TRBJ1-6, with TRBD1 identical over 9 bases. This CDR3 contains 14 residues. V shed 2 bases and J 9 bases; nucleotides not matched to a gene: 5. Germline V gene sequence: CDR1 GTSNPN, CDR2 SVGIG (reference sequence).

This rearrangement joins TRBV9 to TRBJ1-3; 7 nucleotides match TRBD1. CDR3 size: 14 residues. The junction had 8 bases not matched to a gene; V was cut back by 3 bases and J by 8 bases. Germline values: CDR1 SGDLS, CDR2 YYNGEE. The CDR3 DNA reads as TGTGCCAGCAGCGCACCCACAGGGGAAGACACCATATATTTT. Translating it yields CASSAPTGEDTIYF.

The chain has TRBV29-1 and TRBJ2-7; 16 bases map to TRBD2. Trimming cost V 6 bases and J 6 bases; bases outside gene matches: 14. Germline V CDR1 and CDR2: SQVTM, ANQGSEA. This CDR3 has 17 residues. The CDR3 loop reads CSVQGLAGGRTEGEQYF. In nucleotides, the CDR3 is TGCAGCGTGCAGGGACTAGCGGGAGGGCGCACGGAAGGCGAGCAGTACTTC.

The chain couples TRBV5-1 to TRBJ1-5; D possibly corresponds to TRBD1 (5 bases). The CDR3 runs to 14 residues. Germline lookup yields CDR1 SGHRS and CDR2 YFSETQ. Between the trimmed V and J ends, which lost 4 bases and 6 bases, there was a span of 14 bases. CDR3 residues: CASSPGQGGQPQHF. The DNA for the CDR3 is TGCGCCAGCAGCCCGGGGCAGGGAGGTCAGCCCCAGCATTTT. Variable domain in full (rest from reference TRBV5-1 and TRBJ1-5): KAGVTQTPRYLIKTRGQQVTLSCSPISGHRSVSWYQQTPGQGLQFLFEYFSETQRNKGNFPGRFSGRQFSNSRSEMNVSTLELGDSALYLCASSPGQGGQPQHFGDGTRLSIL.

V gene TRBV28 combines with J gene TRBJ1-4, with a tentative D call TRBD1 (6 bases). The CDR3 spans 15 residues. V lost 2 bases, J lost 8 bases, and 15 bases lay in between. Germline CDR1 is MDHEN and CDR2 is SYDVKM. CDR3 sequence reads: CASSLGYPGEEKLFF. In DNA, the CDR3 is TGTGCCAGCAGTTTAGGGTATCCAGGGGAGGAAAAACTGTTTTTT.

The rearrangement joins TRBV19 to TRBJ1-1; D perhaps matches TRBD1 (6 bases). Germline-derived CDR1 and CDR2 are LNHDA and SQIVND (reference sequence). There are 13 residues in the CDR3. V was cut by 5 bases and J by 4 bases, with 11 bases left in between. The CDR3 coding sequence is TGTGCCAGTAGTTTTAGGGGGATCACTGAAGCTTTCTTT. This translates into CASSFRGITEAFF.

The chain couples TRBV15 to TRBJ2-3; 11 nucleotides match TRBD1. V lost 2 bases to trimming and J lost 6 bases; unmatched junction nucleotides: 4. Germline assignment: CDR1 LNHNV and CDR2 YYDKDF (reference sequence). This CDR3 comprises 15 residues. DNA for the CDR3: TGTGCCACCAGCAGACGGACAGGGGGCGGCGATACGCAGTATTTT. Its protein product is CATSRRTGGGDTQYF.

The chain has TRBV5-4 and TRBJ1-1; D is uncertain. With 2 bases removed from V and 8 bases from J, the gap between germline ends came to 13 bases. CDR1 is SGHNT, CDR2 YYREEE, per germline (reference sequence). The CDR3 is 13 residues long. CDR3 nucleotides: TGTGCCAGCAGCTTTGGTCGGGGTTCGGAAGCTTTCTTT. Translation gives CASSFGRGSEAFF.

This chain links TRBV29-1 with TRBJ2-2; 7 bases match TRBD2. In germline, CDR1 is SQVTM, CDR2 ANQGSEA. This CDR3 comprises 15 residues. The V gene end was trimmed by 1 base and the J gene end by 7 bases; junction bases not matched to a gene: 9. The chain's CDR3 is CSVEGRLGGVGELFF. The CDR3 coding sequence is TGCAGCGTTGAAGGGAGACTGGGGGGGGTCGGGGAGCTGTTTTTT.

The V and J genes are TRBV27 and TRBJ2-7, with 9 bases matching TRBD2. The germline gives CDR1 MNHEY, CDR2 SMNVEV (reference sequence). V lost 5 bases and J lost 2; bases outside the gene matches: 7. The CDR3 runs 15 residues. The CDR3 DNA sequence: TGTGCCAGCAGTCCAAGACTAGCGGCAACCTACGAGCAGTACTTC. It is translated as CASSPRLAATYEQYF.

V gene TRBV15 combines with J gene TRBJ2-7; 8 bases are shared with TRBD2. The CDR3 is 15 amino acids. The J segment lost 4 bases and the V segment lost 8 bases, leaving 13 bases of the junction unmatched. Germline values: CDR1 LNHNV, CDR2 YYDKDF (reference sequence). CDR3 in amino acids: CATGGGTIGEYEQYF. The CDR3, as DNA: TGTGCCACCGGCGGGGGGACTATAGGGGAATACGAGCAGTACTTC.

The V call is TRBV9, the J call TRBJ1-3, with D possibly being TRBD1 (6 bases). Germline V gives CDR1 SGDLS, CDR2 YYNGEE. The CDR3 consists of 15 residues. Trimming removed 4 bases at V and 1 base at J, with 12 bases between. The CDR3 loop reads CASSPTGFSGNTIYF. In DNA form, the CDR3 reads TGTGCCAGCAGCCCTACAGGGTTTTCTGGAAACACCATATATTTT.

The CDR3 DNA sequence: TGTGCTAGCGGAGCGGGAGCAATAGATGAGCAGTTCTTC. It encodes CASGAGAIDEQFF. J is TRBJ2-1 and V is TRBV9; 8 bases map to TRBD2. CDR1 is SGDLS and CDR2 is YYNGEE in the germline V gene. The CDR3 has 13 residues.

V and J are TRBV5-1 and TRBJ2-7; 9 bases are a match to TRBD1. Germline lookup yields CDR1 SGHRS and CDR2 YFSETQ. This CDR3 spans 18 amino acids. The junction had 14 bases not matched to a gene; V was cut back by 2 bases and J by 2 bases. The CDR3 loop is CASSLVGLVGTGTYEQYF. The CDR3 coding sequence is TGCGCCAGCAGCTTAGTAGGTCTCGTCGGGACAGGGACCTACGAGCAGTACTTC.